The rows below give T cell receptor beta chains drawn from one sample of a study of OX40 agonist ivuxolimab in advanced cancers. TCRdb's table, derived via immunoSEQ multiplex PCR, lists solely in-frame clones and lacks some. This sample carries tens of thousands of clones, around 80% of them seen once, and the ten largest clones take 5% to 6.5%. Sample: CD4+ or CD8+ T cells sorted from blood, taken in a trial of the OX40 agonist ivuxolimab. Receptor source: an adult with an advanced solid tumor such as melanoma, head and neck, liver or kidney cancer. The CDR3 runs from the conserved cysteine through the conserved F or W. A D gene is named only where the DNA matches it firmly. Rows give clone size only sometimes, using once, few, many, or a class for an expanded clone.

CASRTSGTPYEQYF | TGTGCCAGCAGAACTAGCGGGACCCCCTACGAGCAGTACTTC | TRBJ2-7 | TRBV28 | TRBD2 | .
CASSAPRGVSYGYTF | TGTGCCAGCAGCGCCCCCCGGGGGGTCTCCTATGGCTACACCTTC | TRBJ1-2 | TRBV9 | . | .
CAISESISTTRTDTQYF | TGTGCCATCAGTGAGTCGATTTCGACAACCCGCACAGATACGCAGTATTTT | TRBJ2-3 | TRBV10-3 | . | .
CASSSQGGGQPQHF | TGTGCCAGCAGCTCCCAGGGAGGGGGTCAGCCCCAGCATTTT | TRBJ1-5 | TRBV7-2 | . | .
CASSLGSAGNGYTF | TGCGCCAGCAGCTTGGGTTCGGCGGGGAATGGCTACACCTTC | TRBJ1-2 | TRBV5-1 | . | .
CATADRTETQYF | TGTGCCACCGCGGACCGGACCGAGACCCAGTACTTC | TRBJ2-5 | TRBV5-4 | . | .
CASSSSNTGELFF | TGTGCCAGCAGCTCCTCGAACACCGGGGAGCTGTTTTTT | TRBJ2-2 | TRBV7-3 | . | .
CASSRDRPQEGYTF | TGCGCCAGCAGTCGGGACAGACCCCAGGAGGGCTACACCTTC | TRBJ1-2 | TRBV10-1 | TRBD1 | .
CASSLVWLPSSYNEQFF | TGTGCCAGCAGCTTAGTGTGGCTACCGAGCTCCTACAATGAGCAGTTCTTC | TRBJ2-1 | TRBV7-2 | . | .
CASSAYRGPGYTF | TGTGCCAGTAGTGCCTACAGGGGACCTGGCTACACCTTC | TRBJ1-2 | TRBV19 | TRBD1 | few
CASSARGGGQPQHF | TGTGCCAGCAGTGCCAGGGGCGGGGGTCAGCCCCAGCATTTT | TRBJ1-5 | TRBV6-1 | . | .
CASSRTGSTKNIQYF | TGTGCCAGCTCACGTACAGGGTCCACCAAAAACATTCAGTACTTC | TRBJ2-4 | TRBV18 | . | .
CASSPGGTGANVLTF | TGTGCCAGCAGCCCCGGGGGCACTGGGGCCAACGTCCTGACTTTC | TRBJ2-6 | TRBV7-3 | . | .
CASSTSSYEQYF | TGTGCCAGCAGCACGAGCTCCTACGAGCAGTACTTC | TRBJ2-7 | TRBV27 | . | few
CASGPGQGTGELFF | TGTGCTAGTGGTCCGGGACAGGGAACCGGGGAGCTGTTTTTT | TRBJ2-2 | TRBV12-5 | TRBD1 | .
CASFSGSNSDTQYF | TGTGCCAGTTTTAGCGGGAGTAATTCAGATACGCAGTATTTT | TRBJ2-3 | TRBV19 | TRBD2 | .
CASSGAFTDTQYF | TGTGCCAGCTCAGGAGCTTTCACAGATACGCAGTATTTT | TRBJ2-3 | TRBV18 | . | once
CASSTTGGTYEQYF | TGTGCCAGCAGCACGACAGGGGGTACTTACGAGCAGTACTTC | TRBJ2-7 | TRBV7-9 | TRBD1 | .
CASSFGTGYTEAFF | TGTGCCAGCAGCTTTGGGACAGGATACACTGAAGCTTTCTTT | TRBJ1-1 | TRBV7-8 | TRBD1 | .
CASSYSLGYGYTF | TGTGCCAGCAGTTATTCCCTAGGGTATGGCTACACCTTC | TRBJ1-2 | TRBV6-5 | . | few
CASSTRPFSGRRDNEQFF | TGTGCCAGTAGTACCCGTCCCTTTAGCGGGAGAAGGGACAATGAGCAGTTCTTC | TRBJ2-1 | TRBV19 | TRBD2 | .
CASSIDRDTYGYTF | TGTGCCAGTAGTATAGATCGGGACACATACGGCTACACCTTC | TRBJ1-2 | TRBV19 | . | .
CASSPAGTPYGYTF | TGTGCCAGCTCACCAGCCGGGACCCCGTATGGCTACACCTTC | TRBJ1-2 | TRBV18 | . | .
CASSVATDLGGYTF | TGTGCCAGCAGCGTAGCTACAGATCTAGGGGGCTACACCTTC | TRBJ1-2 | TRBV9 | . | once
CASSSGQGGNQPQHF | TGTGCCAGCAGCTCGGGACAGGGAGGAAATCAGCCCCAGCATTTT | TRBJ1-5 | TRBV5-8 | TRBD1 | .
CASSYSRAGGGYTF | TGTGCCAGCAGTTACAGTAGGGCAGGGGGCGGCTACACCTTC | TRBJ1-2 | TRBV6-5 | TRBD1 | .
CASSVGDRSWRDTYEQYF | TGTGCCAGCAGCGTAGGTGACAGGAGCTGGAGGGACACCTACGAGCAGTACTTC | TRBJ2-7 | TRBV9 | . | .
CASATRGGITDTQYF | TGTGCCAGCGCAACTAGGGGGGGCATCACAGATACGCAGTATTTT | TRBJ2-3 | TRBV18 | . | .
CAWSVQGQTNQPQHF | TGTGCCTGGAGCGTTCAGGGACAGACCAATCAGCCCCAGCATTTT | TRBJ1-5 | TRBV30 | TRBD1 | few
CASSPQTGGNDEQFF | TGTGCCAGCAGCCCCCAGACAGGGGGCAACGATGAGCAGTTCTTC | TRBJ2-1 | TRBV7-2 | TRBD1 | .
CAISESRASSYNEQFF | TGTGCCATCAGTGAGTCTCGGGCAAGCTCCTACAATGAGCAGTTCTTC | TRBJ2-1 | TRBV10-3 | . | .
CSVVEGYTF | TGCAGCGTTGTCGAGGGCTACACCTTC | TRBJ1-2 | TRBV29-1 | . | .
CASRDSGHLSTDTQYF | TGTGCCAGCAGAGACTCGGGACACCTTAGCACAGATACGCAGTATTTT | TRBJ2-3 | TRBV5-6 | . | once
CASRRTENTEAFF | TGTGCCAGCAGAAGGACAGAGAACACTGAAGCTTTCTTT | TRBJ1-1 | TRBV7-3 | . | .
CASSSRLAGVTEQFF | TGTGCCAGCTCATCTCGACTAGCGGGGGTCACTGAGCAGTTCTTC | TRBJ2-1 | TRBV18 | TRBD2 | .
CASSLGQGIDEQFF | TGTGCCAGCTCACTGGGACAGGGAATAGATGAGCAGTTCTTC | TRBJ2-1 | TRBV18 | TRBD1 | .
CASSRGGITNEKLFF | TGTGCCAGCAGCCGGGGAGGGATAACTAATGAAAAACTGTTTTTT | TRBJ1-4 | TRBV14 | . | few
CSTGREWTQYF | TGCAGTACCGGACGGGAGTGGACCCAGTACTTC | TRBJ2-5 | TRBV20-1 | . | .
CASSPPIRRWGNEQFF | TGTGCCAGCTCACCACCGATCAGGAGATGGGGCAATGAGCAGTTCTTC | TRBJ2-1 | TRBV18 | . | .
CASSLQHLHGYTF | TGTGCCAGCAGCTTGCAACACTTACATGGCTACACCTTC | TRBJ1-2 | TRBV7-9 | . | .
CASSPEGWAEAFF | TGTGCCAGCTCACCGGAGGGGTGGGCTGAAGCTTTCTTT | TRBJ1-1 | TRBV18 | . | .
CASSPSLNEKLFF | TGTGCCAGCAGCCCTAGCCTTAATGAAAAACTGTTTTTT | TRBJ1-4 | TRBV11-2 | . | .
CASSLSGGLPRETQYF | TGTGCCAGCAGCCTTAGCGGGGGGCTACCCCGGGAGACCCAGTACTTC | TRBJ2-5 | TRBV7-9 | TRBD2 | .
CASSVEAPGYGYTF | TGTGCCAGCAGTGTTGAGGCTCCTGGCTATGGCTACACCTTC | TRBJ1-2 | TRBV2 | . | .
CASSLAAGLTDPNYGYTF | TGCGCCAGCAGCTTGGCCGCGGGTTTGACGGACCCAAACTATGGCTACACCTTC | TRBJ1-2 | TRBV5-1 | . | .